This TCR beta chain came from a study of control samples from healthy donors and cancer patients. The CDR3 runs to 13 residues. CDR1 and CDR2 from the germline V gene are SGHAT and FQNNGV. Deletions cut 11 bases from V and 1 base from J, with 14 bases between. TCRdb's table, derived via immunoSEQ multiplex PCR, lists solely in-frame clones and lacks some. The repertoire consists of 170,000 or so clones, with around 94% occurring once and the leading ten covering approximately 1.4%. The sample taken for sequencing was blood. V is TRBV11-2 and J is TRBJ1-1; unclear D gene. The receptor was derived from a woman aged 18-35 years in good health. CDR3 nucleotide sequence: TGTGCCTCACTACGGCGGGAGAACACTGAAGCTTTCTTT. Translation gives CASLRRENTEAFF. The full variable domain, rest sourced from reference TRBV11-2 and TRBJ1-1, is EAGVAQSPRYKIIEKRQSVAFWCNPISGHATLYWYQQILGQGPKLLIQFQNNGVVDDSQLPKDRFSAERLKGVDSTLKIQPAKLEDSAVYLCASLRRENTEAFFGQGTRLTVV.